This TCR beta chain was recorded in a study of response to subunit inactivated influenza vaccine. Via MiXCR, TCRdb re-called the RT-PCR reads, giving one row per CDR3 protein. The sample holds more than 700,000 distinct CDR3 sequences, approximately 21% seen once. V was trimmed by 5 bases and J by 5 bases, leaving 19 bases between them. The CDR3 loop spans 14 amino acids. Germline values: CDR1 DFQATT, CDR2 SNEGSKA (reference sequence). This rearrangement joins TRBV20-1 to TRBJ2-7, with a weak D call TRBD1 (6 bases). The origin of this receptor is a man in his forties or fifties who received an inactivated influenza vaccine. The material sequenced was PBMCs from blood, taken more than 4 days after vaccination. The CDR3 loop is CSARNNRELDEQYF. The DNA of the CDR3 is TGCAGTGCTCGAAATAACAGGGAATTGGACGAGCAGTACTTC.